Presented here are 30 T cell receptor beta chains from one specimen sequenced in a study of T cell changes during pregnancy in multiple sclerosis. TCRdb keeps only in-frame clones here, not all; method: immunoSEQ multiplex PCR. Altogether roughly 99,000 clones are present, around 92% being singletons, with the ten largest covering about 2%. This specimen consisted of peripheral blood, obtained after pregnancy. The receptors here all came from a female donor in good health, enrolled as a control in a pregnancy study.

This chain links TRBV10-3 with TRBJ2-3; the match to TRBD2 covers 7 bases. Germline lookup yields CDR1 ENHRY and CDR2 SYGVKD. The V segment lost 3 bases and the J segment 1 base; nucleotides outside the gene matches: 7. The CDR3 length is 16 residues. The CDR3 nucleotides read TGTGCCATCAGTGAAGGGTCTAGCGGACGCACAGATACGCAGTATTTT. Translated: CAISEGSSGRTDTQYF.

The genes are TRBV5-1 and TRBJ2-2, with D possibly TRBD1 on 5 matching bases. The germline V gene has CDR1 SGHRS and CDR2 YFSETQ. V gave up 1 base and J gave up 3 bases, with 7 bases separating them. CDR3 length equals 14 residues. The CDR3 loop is CASSLWGDTGELFF. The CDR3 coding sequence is TGCGCCAGCAGCTTGTGGGGCGACACCGGGGAGCTGTTTTTT. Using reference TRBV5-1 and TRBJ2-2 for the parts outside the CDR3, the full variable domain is KAGVTQTPRYLIKTRGQQVTLSCSPISGHRSVSWYQQTPGQGLQFLFEYFSETQRNKGNFPGRFSGRQFSNSRSEMNVSTLELGDSALYLCASSLWGDTGELFFGEGSRLTVL.

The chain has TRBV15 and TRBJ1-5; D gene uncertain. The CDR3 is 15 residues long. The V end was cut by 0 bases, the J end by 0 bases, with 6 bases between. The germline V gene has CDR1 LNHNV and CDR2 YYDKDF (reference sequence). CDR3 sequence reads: CATSRDLNSNQPQHF. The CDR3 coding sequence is TGTGCCACCAGCAGAGATCTAAATAGCAATCAGCCCCAGCATTTT.

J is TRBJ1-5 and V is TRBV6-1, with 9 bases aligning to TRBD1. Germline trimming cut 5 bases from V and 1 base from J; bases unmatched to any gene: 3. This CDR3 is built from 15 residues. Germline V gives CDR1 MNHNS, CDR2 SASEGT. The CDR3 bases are TGTGCCAGCAGTCCGACAGGGGGAAGCAATCAGCCCCAGCATTTT. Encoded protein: CASSPTGGSNQPQHF.

The CDR3, as DNA: TGTGCCAGCAAGGGGCCAGGCGGTAACTATGGCTACACCTTC. Translated: CASKGPGGNYGYTF. The chain employs TRBV6-1 and TRBJ1-2; D is possibly TRBD1 (5 bases). Trimming removed 7 bases at V and 1 base at J, with 13 bases between. Germline V gene data show CDR1 as MNHNS and CDR2 as SASEGT. This CDR3 comprises 14 residues.

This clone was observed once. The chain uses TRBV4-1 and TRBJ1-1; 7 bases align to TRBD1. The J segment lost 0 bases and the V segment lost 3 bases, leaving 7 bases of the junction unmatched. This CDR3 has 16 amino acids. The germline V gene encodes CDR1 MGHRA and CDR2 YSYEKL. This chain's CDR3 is CASSHPSTGMNTEAFF. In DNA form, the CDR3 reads TGCGCCAGCAGCCACCCCTCGACAGGGATGAACACTGAAGCTTTCTTT.

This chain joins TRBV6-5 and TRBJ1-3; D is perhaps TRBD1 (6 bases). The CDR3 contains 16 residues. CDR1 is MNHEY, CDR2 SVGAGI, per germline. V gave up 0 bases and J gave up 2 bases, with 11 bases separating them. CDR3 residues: CASSYSSGTPGNTIYF. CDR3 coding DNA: TGTGCCAGCAGTTACTCGTCCGGGACACCTGGAAACACCATATATTTT.

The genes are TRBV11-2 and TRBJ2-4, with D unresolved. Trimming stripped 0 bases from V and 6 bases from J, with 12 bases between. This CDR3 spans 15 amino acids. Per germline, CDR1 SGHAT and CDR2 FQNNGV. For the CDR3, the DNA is TGTGCCAGCAGCTTAGATCCGTCCCGGAGAAACATTCAGTACTTC. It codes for CASSLDPSRRNIQYF.

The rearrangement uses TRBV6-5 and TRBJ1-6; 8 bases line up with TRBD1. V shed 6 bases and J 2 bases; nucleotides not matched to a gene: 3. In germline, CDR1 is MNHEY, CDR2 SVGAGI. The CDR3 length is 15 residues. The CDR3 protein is CASSLDRAYNSPLHF. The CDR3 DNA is TGTGCCAGCAGCCTGGACAGGGCCTATAATTCACCCCTCCACTTT.

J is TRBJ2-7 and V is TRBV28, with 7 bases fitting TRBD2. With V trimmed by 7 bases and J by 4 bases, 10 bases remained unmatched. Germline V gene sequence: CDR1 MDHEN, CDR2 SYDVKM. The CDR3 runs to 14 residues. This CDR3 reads CASKRGGSVYEQYF. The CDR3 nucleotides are TGTGCCAGCAAGCGGGGCGGGAGCGTATACGAGCAGTACTTC.

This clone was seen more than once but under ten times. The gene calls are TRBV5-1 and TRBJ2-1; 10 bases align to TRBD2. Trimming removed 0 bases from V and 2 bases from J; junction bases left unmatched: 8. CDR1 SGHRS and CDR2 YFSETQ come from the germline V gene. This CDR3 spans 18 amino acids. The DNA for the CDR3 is TGCGCCAGCAGCTTGGGGCGTTCCAGCGGGGGGGCCTACAATGAGCAGTTCTTC. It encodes CASSLGRSSGGAYNEQFF. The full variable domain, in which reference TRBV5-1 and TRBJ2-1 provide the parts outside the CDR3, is KAGVTQTPRYLIKTRGQQVTLSCSPISGHRSVSWYQQTPGQGLQFLFEYFSETQRNKGNFPGRFSGRQFSNSRSEMNVSTLELGDSALYLCASSLGRSSGGAYNEQFFGPGTRLTVL.

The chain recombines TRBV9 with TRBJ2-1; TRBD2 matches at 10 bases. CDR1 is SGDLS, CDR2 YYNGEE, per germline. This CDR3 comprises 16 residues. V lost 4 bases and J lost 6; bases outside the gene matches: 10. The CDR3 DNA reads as TGTGCCAGCAGCCCTCTTGGAGCGGGGGGGGGCAATGAGCAGTTCTTC. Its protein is CASSPLGAGGGNEQFF.

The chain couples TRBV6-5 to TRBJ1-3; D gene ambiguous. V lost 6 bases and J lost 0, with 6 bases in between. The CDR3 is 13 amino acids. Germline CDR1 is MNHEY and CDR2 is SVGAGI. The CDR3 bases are TGTGCCAGCAGGTTATACTCTGGAAACACCATATATTTT. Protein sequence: CASRLYSGNTIYF.

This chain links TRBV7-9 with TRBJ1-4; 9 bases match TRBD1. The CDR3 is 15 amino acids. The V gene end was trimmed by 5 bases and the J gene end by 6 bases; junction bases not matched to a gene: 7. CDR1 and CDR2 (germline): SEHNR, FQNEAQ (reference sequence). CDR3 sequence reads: CASSNLRDRDEKLFF. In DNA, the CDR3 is TGTGCCAGCAGCAACCTCCGGGACAGGGATGAAAAACTGTTTTTT.

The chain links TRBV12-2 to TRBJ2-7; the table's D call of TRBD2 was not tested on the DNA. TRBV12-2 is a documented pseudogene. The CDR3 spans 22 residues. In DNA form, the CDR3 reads TGTGCAAGTCGACATGAACCTAGGAAACCGGGACTAGCGGTCCCCTGGTTACGGGAGCAGTACTTC. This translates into CASRHEPRKPGLAVPWLREQYF.

The CDR3 DNA reads TGTGCCAGCAGTTCCCATGACAGGCTCAGCAATCAGCCCCAGCATTTT. It specifies CASSSHDRLSNQPQHF. V and J are TRBV6-6 and TRBJ1-5, with a weak D call TRBD1 (6 bases). V shed 4 bases and J shed 1 base, with 14 bases lying between them. The germline V gene has CDR1 MNHNY and CDR2 SVGAGI (reference sequence). CDR3 length equals 16 residues.

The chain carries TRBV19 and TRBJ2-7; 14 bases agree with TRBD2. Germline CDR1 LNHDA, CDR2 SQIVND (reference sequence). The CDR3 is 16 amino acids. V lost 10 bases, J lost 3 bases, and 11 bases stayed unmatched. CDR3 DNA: TGTGCCACCCAGCACCCGGGACTAGCGGGAGACTACGAGCAGTACTTC. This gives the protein CATQHPGLAGDYEQYF.

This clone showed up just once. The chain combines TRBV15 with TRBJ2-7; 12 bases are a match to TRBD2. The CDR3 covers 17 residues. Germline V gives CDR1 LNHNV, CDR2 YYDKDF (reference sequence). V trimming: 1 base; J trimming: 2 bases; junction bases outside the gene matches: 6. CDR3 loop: CATSRGLAGVLTYEQYF. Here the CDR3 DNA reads TGTGCCACCAGCAGAGGACTAGCGGGAGTCCTGACCTACGAGCAGTACTTC.

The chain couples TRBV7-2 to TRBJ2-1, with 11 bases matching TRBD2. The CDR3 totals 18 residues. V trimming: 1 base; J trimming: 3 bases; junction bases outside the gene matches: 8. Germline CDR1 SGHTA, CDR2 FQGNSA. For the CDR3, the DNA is TGTGCCAGCAGCTTAGGTATTAGCGGGAGGGCCGACTACAATGAGCAGTTCTTC. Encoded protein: CASSLGISGRADYNEQFF.

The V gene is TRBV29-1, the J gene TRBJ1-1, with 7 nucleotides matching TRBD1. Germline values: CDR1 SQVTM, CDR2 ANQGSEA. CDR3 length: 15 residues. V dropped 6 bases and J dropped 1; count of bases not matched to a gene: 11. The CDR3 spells CSVPDGGQPNTEAFF. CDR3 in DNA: TGCAGCGTGCCCGATGGGGGACAGCCGAACACTGAAGCTTTCTTT. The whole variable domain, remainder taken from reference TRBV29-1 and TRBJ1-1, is SAVISQKPSRDICQRGTSLTIQCQVDSQVTMMFWYRQQPGQSLTLIATANQGSEATYESGFVIDKFPISRPNLTFSTLTVSNMSPEDSSIYLCSVPDGGQPNTEAFFGQGTRLTVV.

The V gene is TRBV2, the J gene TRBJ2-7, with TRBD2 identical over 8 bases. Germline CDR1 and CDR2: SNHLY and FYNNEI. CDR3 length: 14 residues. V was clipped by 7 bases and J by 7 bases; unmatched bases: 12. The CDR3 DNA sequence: TGTGCCAGCAAACCGAGCGGGAGAGGGGGGGAGCAGTACTTC. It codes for CASKPSGRGGEQYF.

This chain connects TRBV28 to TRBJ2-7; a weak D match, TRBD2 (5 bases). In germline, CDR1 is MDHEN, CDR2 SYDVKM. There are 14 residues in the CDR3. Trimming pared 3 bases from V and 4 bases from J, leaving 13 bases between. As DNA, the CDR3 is TGTGCCAGCAGTTTGGGAGAAGATCAATACGAGCAGTACTTC. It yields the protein CASSLGEDQYEQYF.

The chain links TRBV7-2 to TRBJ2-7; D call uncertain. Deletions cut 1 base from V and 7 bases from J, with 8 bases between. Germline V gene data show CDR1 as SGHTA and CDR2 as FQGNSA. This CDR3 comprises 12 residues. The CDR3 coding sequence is TGTGCCAGCAGCTTAGATCGTCGTGAGCAGTACTTC. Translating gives CASSLDRREQYF.

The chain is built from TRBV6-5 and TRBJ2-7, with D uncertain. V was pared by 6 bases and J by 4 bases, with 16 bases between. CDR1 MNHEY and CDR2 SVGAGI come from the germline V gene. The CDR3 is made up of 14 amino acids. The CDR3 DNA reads TGTGCCAGCAGCTCCACAATCGAAGTTTACGAGCAGTACTTC. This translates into CASSSTIEVYEQYF.

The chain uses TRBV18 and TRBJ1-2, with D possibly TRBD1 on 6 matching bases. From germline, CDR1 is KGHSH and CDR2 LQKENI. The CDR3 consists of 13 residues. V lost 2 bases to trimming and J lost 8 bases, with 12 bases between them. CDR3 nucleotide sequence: TGTGCCAGCTCACCAGGCACAGGGAAAGGCTACACCTTC. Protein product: CASSPGTGKGYTF.

CDR3 in amino acids: CAWTPLAGGHSYNEQFF. The CDR3 DNA sequence: TGTGCCTGGACACCCCTAGCGGGGGGCCACTCCTACAATGAGCAGTTCTTC. The rearrangement uses TRBV30 and TRBJ2-1; 11 positions agree with TRBD2. V shed 4 bases, J shed 0 bases, and the junction held 8 bases outside the gene matches. The CDR3 is 17 amino acids. Germline assignment: CDR1 GTSNPN and CDR2 SVGIG (reference sequence). Full variable domain (missing parts from reference TRBV30 and TRBJ2-1): SQTIHQWPATLVQPVGSPLSLECTVEGTSNPNLYWYRQAAGRGLQLLFYSVGIGQISSEVPQNLSASRPQDRQFILSSKKLLLSDSGFYLCAWTPLAGGHSYNEQFFGPGTRLTVL.

CDR3 in DNA: TGTGCCAGCAGTCTACCGAATGAAAAACTGTTTTTT. It yields the protein CASSLPNEKLFF. The chain joins TRBV5-4 to TRBJ1-4; D call uncertain. CDR1 is SGHNT, CDR2 YYREEE, per germline (reference sequence). Deletions cut 5 bases from V and 5 bases from J, with 7 bases between. This CDR3 is built from 12 residues.

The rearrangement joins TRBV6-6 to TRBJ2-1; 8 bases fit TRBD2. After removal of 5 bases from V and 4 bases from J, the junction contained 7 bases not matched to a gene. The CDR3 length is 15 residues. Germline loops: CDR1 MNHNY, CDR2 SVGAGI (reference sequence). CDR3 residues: CASSRLTGGYNEQFF. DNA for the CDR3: TGTGCCAGCAGTCGATTAACGGGAGGGTACAATGAGCAGTTCTTC.

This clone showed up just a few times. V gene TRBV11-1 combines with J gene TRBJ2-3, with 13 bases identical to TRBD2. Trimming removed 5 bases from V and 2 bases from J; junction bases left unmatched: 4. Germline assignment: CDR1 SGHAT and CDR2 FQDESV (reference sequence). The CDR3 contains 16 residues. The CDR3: CASSPGLAGHTDTQYF. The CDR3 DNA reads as TGTGCCAGCAGCCCGGGACTAGCGGGACACACAGATACGCAGTATTTT.

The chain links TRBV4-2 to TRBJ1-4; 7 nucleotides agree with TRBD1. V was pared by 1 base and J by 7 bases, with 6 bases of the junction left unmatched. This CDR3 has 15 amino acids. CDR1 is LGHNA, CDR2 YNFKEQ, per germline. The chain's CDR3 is CASSQADRVGEKLFF. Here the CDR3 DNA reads TGTGCCAGCAGCCAAGCTGACAGGGTAGGTGAAAAACTGTTTTTT.